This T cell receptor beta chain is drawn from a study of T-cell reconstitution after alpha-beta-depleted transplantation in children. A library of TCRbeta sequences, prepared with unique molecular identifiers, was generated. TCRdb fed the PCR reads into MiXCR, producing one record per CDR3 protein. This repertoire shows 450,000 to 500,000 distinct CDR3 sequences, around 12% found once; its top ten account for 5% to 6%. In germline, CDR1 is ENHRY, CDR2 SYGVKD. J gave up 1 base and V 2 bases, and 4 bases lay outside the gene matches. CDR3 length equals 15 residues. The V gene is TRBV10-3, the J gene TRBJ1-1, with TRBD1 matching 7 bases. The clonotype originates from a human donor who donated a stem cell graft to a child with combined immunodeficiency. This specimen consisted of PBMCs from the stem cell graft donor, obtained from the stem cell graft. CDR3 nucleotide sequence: TGTGCCATCAGTGAGGTTAGGGGGCCGAACACTGAAGCTTTCTTT. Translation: CAISEVRGPNTEAFF.